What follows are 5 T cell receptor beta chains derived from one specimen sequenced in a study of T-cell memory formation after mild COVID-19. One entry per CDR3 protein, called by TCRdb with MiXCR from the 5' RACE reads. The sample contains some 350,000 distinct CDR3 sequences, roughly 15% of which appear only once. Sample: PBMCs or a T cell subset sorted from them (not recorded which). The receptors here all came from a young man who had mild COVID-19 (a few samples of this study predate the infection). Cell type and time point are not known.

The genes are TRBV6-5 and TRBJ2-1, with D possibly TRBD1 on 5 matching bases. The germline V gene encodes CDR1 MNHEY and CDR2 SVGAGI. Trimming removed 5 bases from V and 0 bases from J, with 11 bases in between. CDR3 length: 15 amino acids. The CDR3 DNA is TGTGCCAGCAGTCCCGGACATAGCTCCTACAATGAGCAGTTCTTC. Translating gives CASSPGHSSYNEQFF.

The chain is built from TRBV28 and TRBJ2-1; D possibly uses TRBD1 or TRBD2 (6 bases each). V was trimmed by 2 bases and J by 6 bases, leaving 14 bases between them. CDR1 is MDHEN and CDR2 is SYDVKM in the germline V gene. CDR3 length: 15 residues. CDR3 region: CASSLIGGRFNEQFF. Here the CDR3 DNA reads TGTGCCAGCAGTTTAATCGGGGGCAGGTTCAATGAGCAGTTCTTC.

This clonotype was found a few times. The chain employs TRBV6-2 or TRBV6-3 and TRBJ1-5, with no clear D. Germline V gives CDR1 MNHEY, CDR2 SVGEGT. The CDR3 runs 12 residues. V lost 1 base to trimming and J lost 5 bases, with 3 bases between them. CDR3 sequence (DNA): TGTGCCAGCAGTTACTGGGATCAGCCCCAGCATTTT. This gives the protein CASSYWDQPQHF.

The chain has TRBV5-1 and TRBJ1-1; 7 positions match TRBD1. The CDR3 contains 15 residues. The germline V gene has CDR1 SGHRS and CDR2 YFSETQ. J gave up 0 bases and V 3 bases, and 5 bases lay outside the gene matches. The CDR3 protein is CASSSQGDVNTEAFF. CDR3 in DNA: TGCGCCAGCAGCTCTCAGGGGGACGTGAACACTGAAGCTTTCTTT.

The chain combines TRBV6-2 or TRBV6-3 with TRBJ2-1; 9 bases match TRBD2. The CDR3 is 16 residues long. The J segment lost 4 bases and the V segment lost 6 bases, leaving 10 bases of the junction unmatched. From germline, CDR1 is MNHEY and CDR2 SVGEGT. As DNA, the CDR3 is TGTGCCAGCAGCCCCGTTGGCGGGGGGGAATACAATGAGCAGTTCTTC. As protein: CASSPVGGGEYNEQFF.